One sample yielded the 27 T cell receptor beta chains listed below, sequenced in a study of beta chain features in type 1 diabetes. Study results and caveats: Among all four CD4+ subsets, Type 1 diabetes patients had TCRB CDR3s that were moderately but significantly shorter.

The isolated RNA, all of it, was reverse transcribed, so expressed TCRB transcripts were what got sequenced. TCRdb's table, derived via immunoSEQ multiplex PCR, lists solely in-frame clones and lacks some. Among some 330,000 clones listed, about 12% were seen once. No antigen has been assigned to these receptors. The material sequenced was naive CD4+ T cells from blood. Receptors were obtained from a woman between 18 and 30 years old with type 1 diabetes.

This clone was detected a few times. The CDR3 is CASSRDSANTGELFF. In DNA form, the CDR3 reads TGTGCCAGCAGTCGGGACAGTGCTAACACCGGGGAGCTGTTTTTT. The chain links TRBV2 to TRBJ2-2, with TRBD1 matching over 7 bases. This CDR3 spans 15 amino acids. The germline V gene has CDR1 SNHLY and CDR2 FYNNEI. J was trimmed by 2 bases and V by 5 bases; bases with no gene match: 5. The variable domain in full, completed from reference TRBV2 and TRBJ2-2, reads EPEVTQTPSHQVTQMGQEVILRCVPISNHLYFYWYRQILGQKVEFLVSFYNNEISEKSEIFDDQFSVERPDGSNFTLKIRSTKLEDSAMYFCASSRDSANTGELFFGEGSRLTVL.

The chain recombines TRBV7-9 with TRBJ2-7; 9 bases fit TRBD2. This CDR3 is built from 14 residues. With V trimmed by 8 bases and J by 2 bases, 7 bases remained unmatched. Germline CDR1 and CDR2: SEHNR and FQNEAQ (reference sequence). The CDR3 region is CASGLASGTYEQYF. CDR3 nucleotide sequence: TGTGCCAGCGGCCTCGCTAGCGGGACCTACGAGCAGTACTTC.

The chain links TRBV6-6 to TRBJ2-7; 11 bases are shared with TRBD2. V lost 7 bases to trimming and J lost 4 bases; unmatched junction nucleotides: 9. The CDR3 has 15 amino acids. Germline loops: CDR1 MNHNY, CDR2 SVGAGI (reference sequence). This chain's CDR3 is CASKITSGSGYEQYF. In DNA form, the CDR3 reads TGTGCCAGCAAGATAACTAGCGGGAGCGGGTACGAGCAGTACTTC.

This clone was observed a few times. The gene calls are TRBV28 and TRBJ1-5; D is undetermined. The CDR3 is 15 residues long. Trimming took off 2 bases at V and 2 bases at J, with 10 bases between the two ends. The germline V gene encodes CDR1 MDHEN and CDR2 SYDVKM. The chain's CDR3 is CASSLGQQRNQPQHF. In DNA, the CDR3 is TGTGCCAGCAGTTTAGGTCAACAGCGCAATCAGCCCCAGCATTTT.

The chain carries TRBV15 and TRBJ2-7; 8 bases line up with TRBD2. There are 15 residues in the CDR3. Germline V gene lookup returns CDR1 LNHNV and CDR2 YYDKDF (reference sequence). The trim removed 6 bases at V and 5 bases at J, leaving 12 bases unmatched. CDR3 in amino acids: CATSPSGLAGHEQYF. The CDR3 region has the DNA TGTGCCACCAGTCCCTCGGGCCTAGCGGGCCACGAGCAGTACTTC.

Notes on this clone: The junction and the germline gene differ at one end; a read error may be behind it. V usage is TRBV7-2 and J usage is TRBJ2-4, with D possibly TRBD1 on 6 matching bases. The CDR3 is 12 amino acids. Germline CDR1 and CDR2: SGHTA and FQGNSA. In nucleotides, the CDR3 is TGTGCCAGCAGCTTAGTGGACGGACAGATCGTCTTC. The encoded protein is CASSLVDGQIVF. The complete variable domain, with remaining parts taken from reference TRBV7-2 and TRBJ2-4, reads GAGVSQSPSNKVTEKGKDVELRCDPISGHTALYWYRQSLGQGLEFLIYFQGNSAPDKSGLPSDRFSAERTGGSVSTLTIQRTQQEDSAVYLCASSLVDGQIVFGAGTRLSVL.

This clone was counted a few times. CDR3 nucleotides: TGTGCCAGCAGTTTCGGGCGTCAGGGGGACGAAAAACTGTTTTTT. Its protein is CASSFGRQGDEKLFF. The rearrangement links TRBV28 to TRBJ1-4; 7 positions match TRBD1. V shed 3 bases and J 8 bases; nucleotides not matched to a gene: 9. The CDR3 runs to 15 residues. Per the germline V gene, CDR1 is MDHEN and CDR2 is SYDVKM. Full variable domain (missing parts from reference TRBV28 and TRBJ1-4): DVKVTQSSRYLVKRTGEKVFLECVQDMDHENMFWYRQDPGLGLRLIYFSYDVKMKEKGDIPEGYSVSREKKERFSLILESASTNQTSMYLCASSFGRQGDEKLFFGSGTQLSVL.

This clone showed up just a few times. V gene TRBV6-6 combines with J gene TRBJ1-5; D ambiguous. The germline V and J ends were trimmed by 4 bases and 6 bases, with 10 bases remaining between them. There are 13 residues in the CDR3. Germline V gene data show CDR1 as MNHNY and CDR2 as SVGAGI (reference sequence). The CDR3 is CASSSRLVQPQHF. The CDR3 DNA reads TGTGCCAGCAGTTCCCGTCTCGTTCAGCCCCAGCATTTT.

The gene calls are TRBV29-1 and TRBJ1-2, with D possibly being TRBD1 (5 bases). Germline lookup yields CDR1 SQVTM and CDR2 ANQGSEA. Trimming removed 0 bases at V and 6 bases at J, with 14 bases between. The CDR3 contains 14 residues. The CDR3: CSVEDYSGFDGYTF. CDR3 sequence (DNA): TGCAGCGTTGAAGACTACTCAGGGTTTGATGGCTACACCTTC.

The chain uses TRBV7-9 and TRBJ2-5, with 12 bases identical to TRBD2. The germline V gene encodes CDR1 SEHNR and CDR2 FQNEAQ (reference sequence). The CDR3 extends over 15 amino acids. Trimming took 3 bases from V and 4 from J; bases not matched to a gene: 3. The CDR3 reads CASSFELAGGETQYF. The CDR3 DNA reads as TGTGCCAGCAGCTTCGAACTAGCGGGAGGAGAGACCCAGTACTTC.

This clone has only a few counts. This rearrangement joins TRBV4-3 to TRBJ2-1, with 16 bases matching TRBD2. CDR1 and CDR2 (germline): LGHNA, YSLEER. The V segment lost 1 base and the J segment 5 bases; nucleotides outside the gene matches: 14. The CDR3 extends over 21 amino acids. CDR3 nucleotides: TGCGCCAGCAGCCAAGCCGACACGGGACTAGCGGGAGGGGATGGTGACAATGAGCAGTTCTTC. It specifies CASSQADTGLAGGDGDNEQFF.

As for this clone: Compared with germline, one end of the junction differs, possibly owing to a read error. The V gene is TRBV5-4, the J gene TRBJ2-1; TRBD2 is a possible D gene (5 bases). CDR3 length: 13 amino acids. CDR1 and CDR2 from the germline V gene are SGHNT and YYREEE (reference sequence). The CDR3 sequence: CASSQERGNEQFF. CDR3 coding DNA: TGCGCCAGCAGCCAAGAGCGAGGGAATGAGCAGTTCTTC. Full variable domain (remainder filled in from reference TRBV5-4 and TRBJ2-1): ETGVTQSPTHLIKTRGQQVTLRCSSQSGHNTVSWYQQALGQGPQFIFQYYREEENGRGNFPPRFSGLQFPNYSSELNVNALELDDSALYLCASSQERGNEQFFGPGTRLTVL.

CDR3 bases: TGTGCCAGCAGCGCCCCCGGACAGGGAAAGGTTGGCAATCAGCCCCAGCATTTT. Translation: CASSAPGQGKVGNQPQHF. The chain combines TRBV9 with TRBJ1-5, with 8 nucleotides matching TRBD1. Germline trimming cut 3 bases from V and 2 bases from J; bases unmatched to any gene: 13. This CDR3 has 18 residues. Germline V gene data show CDR1 as SGDLS and CDR2 as YYNGEE.

Only a few counts were recorded for this clone. This chain joins TRBV30 and TRBJ2-5; no clear D. The germline V gene has CDR1 GTSNPN and CDR2 SVGIG (reference sequence). The CDR3 is made up of 14 amino acids. V shed 0 bases and J shed 1 base, with 9 bases lying between them. CDR3 nucleotides: TGTGCCTGGAGTGTTTTGCGGCCCCAAGAGACCCAGTACTTC. It specifies CAWSVLRPQETQYF.

In its sample, this clone was seen a few times. This chain joins TRBV18 and TRBJ1-5; TRBD1 is a possible D gene (5 bases). Germline V gene sequence: CDR1 KGHSH, CDR2 LQKENI. This CDR3 has 13 residues. V was trimmed by 3 bases and J by 5 bases, leaving 8 bases between them. CDR3 DNA sequence: TGTGCCAGCTCACCGGAGGGGTATCAGCCCCAGCATTTT. This codes for CASSPEGYQPQHF.

The CDR3 nucleotides are TGCGCCAGCAGCCAGGGGAGCGGGGTAGGGCCCGGGGAGCTGTTTTTT. Translating gives CASSQGSGVGPGELFF. The chain joins TRBV4-3 to TRBJ2-2; 7 nucleotides agree with TRBD2. Trimming removed 3 bases from V and 6 bases from J; junction bases left unmatched: 10. The CDR3 covers 16 residues. Germline-derived CDR1 and CDR2 are LGHNA and YSLEER.

V and J are TRBV9 and TRBJ2-2, with D unresolved. Germline loops: CDR1 SGDLS, CDR2 YYNGEE. The CDR3 runs 13 residues. Deletions cut 5 bases from V and 4 bases from J, with 9 bases between. The CDR3 DNA reads as TGTGCCAGCAGGAGAGCCGGCACCGGGGAGCTGTTTTTT. Translating gives CASRRAGTGELFF.

This clone was observed a few times. This rearrangement joins TRBV7-2 to TRBJ2-1; the match to TRBD2 covers 7 bases. CDR1 is SGHTA and CDR2 is FQGNSA in the germline V gene. This CDR3 region has 14 residues. J was trimmed by 8 bases and V by 0 bases; bases with no gene match: 4. CDR3 in DNA: TGTGCCAGCAGCTTAGCCGGGACTACGTATGAGCAGTTCTTC. Amino acid sequence: CASSLAGTTYEQFF. Together with reference TRBV7-2 and TRBJ2-1, the CDR3 gives the full variable domain: GAGVSQSPSNKVTEKGKDVELRCDPISGHTALYWYRQSLGQGLEFLIYFQGNSAPDKSGLPSDRFSAERTGGSVSTLTIQRTQQEDSAVYLCASSLAGTTYEQFFGPGTRLTVL.

This clone was picked up a small number of times. The chain is built from TRBV5-6 and TRBJ1-2; 7 nucleotides line up with TRBD1. Germline V gives CDR1 SGHDT, CDR2 YYEEEE. There are 13 residues in the CDR3. V trimming: 4 bases; J trimming: 4 bases; junction bases outside the gene matches: 4. The CDR3 is CASSRQGVYGYTF. CDR3 nucleotide sequence: TGTGCCAGCAGCCGACAGGGCGTCTATGGCTACACCTTC.

This clone was observed a handful of times. V and J are TRBV7-2 and TRBJ1-2, with 12 nucleotides matching TRBD1. Germline V gene data show CDR1 as SGHTA and CDR2 as FQGNSA. The length of the CDR3 is 17 residues. With 1 base clipped from V and 8 bases from J, the junction kept 11 bases outside the gene matches. This chain's CDR3 is CASSLGSRGQGAMGYTF. In nucleotides, the CDR3 is TGTGCCAGCAGCTTAGGCTCCAGGGGACAGGGGGCGATGGGCTACACCTTC.

Written as DNA, the CDR3 is TGTGCCAGCAGCCCCCGTGGAGGGAGCGCCATATATTTT. Its protein is CASSPRGGSAIYF. The rearrangement links TRBV9 to TRBJ1-3; D is ambiguous. This CDR3 is 13 amino acids long. Germline CDR1 reads SGDLS; CDR2 reads YYNGEE. V was trimmed by 4 bases and J by 11 bases, leaving 16 bases between them.

This clone was seen a handful of times. The genes are TRBV7-9 and TRBJ1-5, with D hard to call. V shed 4 bases and J shed 4 bases, with 8 bases lying between them. Germline CDR1 is SEHNR and CDR2 is FQNEAQ (reference sequence). The CDR3 is 13 residues long. The CDR3, as DNA: TGTGCCAGCAGCTCCCTCGGTAATCAGCCCCAGCATTTT. Amino acids: CASSSLGNQPQHF.

The J gene is TRBJ2-1, the V gene TRBV28; 8 bases map to TRBD2. With 6 bases clipped from V and 8 bases from J, the junction kept 15 bases outside the gene matches. From germline, CDR1 is MDHEN and CDR2 SYDVKM. This CDR3 comprises 16 residues. CDR3 bases: TGTGCCAGCAGACACCGACTAGCGAAAATGTCCGATGAGCAGTTCTTC. This encodes CASRHRLAKMSDEQFF.

This sequence joins TRBV7-4 and TRBJ1-5; D not certain. Germline lookup yields CDR1 SGHVT and CDR2 SQSDAQ. V gave up 3 bases and J gave up 0 bases, with 9 bases separating them. There are 15 residues in the CDR3. CDR3 nucleotides: TGTGCCAGCAGCTTCCAACTGTGTAGCAATCAGCCCCAGCATTTT. Translation: CASSFQLCSNQPQHF.

This clone was counted between two and nine times. J is TRBJ2-1 and V is TRBV5-1, with a weak D call TRBD2 (5 bases). This CDR3 spans 15 amino acids. Trimming took 3 bases from V and 0 from J, leaving 10 bases between them. Germline CDR1 and CDR2: SGHRS and YFSETQ. The CDR3 DNA follows: TGCGCCAGCAGCTCTGAGGGCAGCTCCTACAATGAGCAGTTCTTC. It codes for CASSSEGSSYNEQFF.

This clone was detected only a few times. The chain recombines TRBV28 with TRBJ1-2; perhaps TRBD1 as D (6 bases). The CDR3 is 14 residues long. With 5 bases removed from V and 2 bases from J, the gap between germline ends came to 12 bases. Germline-derived CDR1 and CDR2 are MDHEN and SYDVKM. Here the CDR3 DNA reads TGTGCCAGCAGTCCCATCGACAGGAACTATGGCTACACCTTC. Translated: CASSPIDRNYGYTF.

The rearrangement uses TRBV6-5 and TRBJ1-2; a weak D match, TRBD1 (6 bases). The V end was cut by 4 bases, the J end by 8 bases, with 11 bases between. Germline V gives CDR1 MNHEY, CDR2 SVGAGI. This CDR3 is 12 amino acids long. In nucleotides, the CDR3 is TGTGCCAGCAGTTCTGCCCAGGGGGGCTACACCTTC. As protein: CASSSAQGGYTF.